This TCR beta chain was found in a study of monozygotic twins with inflammatory bowel disease (dated by TCRdb to between 2018 and 2021). About the study as a whole: In total, 30 or so monozygotic twin pairs made up the full study: 19 Danish pairs, all IBD-discordant, plus nine German pairs, of which four were IBD-concordant and five were IBD-discordant. Disease-associated traits were sought mainly through comparisons between IBD patients and their genetically identical healthy co-twins within discordant pairs. Each individual had, on average, about 151 000 unique TCRalpha sequences and 181 000 unique TCRbeta sequences available for analysis. The full study reports these points: No single strong signal or clonotype linked to IBD turned up in the results, so the idea that one exists was not supported. Differing immunosuppressive treatments among patients may have added background noise and inter-individual variability to the repertoires. Repertoire similarity did not differ between concordant and discordant twins, possibly due to limited statistical power. TCRbeta repertoire diversity, by inverse Simpson index, was decreased in IBD patients compared with their healthy co-twins. IBD patients shared fewer clonotypes with other individuals than healthy twins did, most markedly in patients showing signs of disease activity. The analysis was unable to tell apart different T cell subtypes.

The receptor library was made with 5' RACE. Each TCR library was prepared from about 3.5 ug of total RNA. cDNA was synthesized with SMARTScribe reverse transcriptase in eight separate reactions per sample. During cDNA synthesis, template switching introduced unique molecular identifiers that contained a 6-nucleotide sample barcode. Amplification of TCRalpha and TCRbeta cDNA involved two nested PCRs of roughly 16 and 10 cycles, and each PCR was followed by bead purification. Before amplification, cDNA was treated with uracil DNA-glycosylase and purified using the QIAquick PCR purification kit. The second PCR added Illumina TruSeq-compatible adapters along with sample-specific barcodes. TapeStation and Qubit were used to check library quality and concentration, and roughly 4.6 ng of each library was pooled. Sequencing of pooled libraries was carried out on an Illumina HiSeq2500 single-index Rapid Run using 2 x 100 bp reads and custom sequencing primers. Processing in the source paper ran as follows. MiGEC version 1.2.6 was used for UMI-based consensus assembly to correct PCR and sequencing errors. MiXCR version 2.1.1 was used for V(D)J alignment, clonotype assembly and CDR3 extraction. Gene usage, clonotype sharing and MAIT/NKT TCR abundance were normalised by analysing the top 1000, 10 000 and 20 000 clonotypes per sample. After downsampling to 27 000 UMIs, diversity was calculated as the inverse Simpson index using the vegan R package. Paired Mann-Whitney U tests were applied to discordant twin pairs, with Benjamini-Hochberg correction for multiple testing. Following reprocessing of the reads by TCRdb, the data hold one row per CDR3 protein sequence and no DNA is available. The authors' filters were not applied to this entry. This sample's table contains about 210,000 distinct CDR3 sequences. The leading ten clones occupy around 1.5% of the sample.

Note on this clonotype: Its binding antigen is unknown.

From a lookup of the germline V gene, CDR1 and CDR2 are MNHEY and SVGAGI. Inclusive of the bounding cysteine and phenylalanine, the CDR3 is 16 residues long. The protein alone is recorded here. A roughly 2.4 ml peripheral blood sample was drawn into PAXgene tubes per donor and stored at -80°C. Without T cell sorting, total RNA was isolated from whole blood using the PAXgene blood miRNA kit on an automated QIAcube. Peripheral blood from monozygotic twin pairs concordant or discordant for inflammatory bowel disease was subjected to deep TCRalpha and TCRbeta repertoire profiling with unique molecular barcoding. Smoking habits were recorded for all twin pairs, with individuals classified as current, former or never smokers.

This receptor was obtained from a human donor with ulcerative colitis or Crohn's disease, or a healthy co-twin of an affected twin (not recorded which). The sequence links TRBV6-5 to TRBJ1-4. The sequencing sample was made of blood. CDR3 region: CASSYSGIYRNEKLFF.